A selection of T cell receptor beta chains follows, all from one sample in a study of early T cells in non-severe SARS-CoV-2 infection. TCRdb re-called the 5' RACE reads through MiXCR, storing one row per CDR3 protein. The sample lists more than 20,000 distinct CDR3 sequences; approximately 4.6% were seen once. The source material was whole blood. Receptors originate from an adult who was a healthcare worker with PCR-confirmed SARS-CoV-2 infection or an uninfected control (not recorded which). CDR3s include the opening cysteine and the closing phenylalanine or tryptophan. The D gene is left open where the match is weak. A clone size is listed for some rows: how often the clone was seen (once, few, many), or a class if it is expanded.

v_call	clone_size	j_call	d_call	cdr3_length	cdr3_nt	cdr3_aa
TRBV10-3	many	TRBJ1-2	-	15	TGTGCCATCAATAACCCGGGGGGCGGCAACTATGGCTACACCTTC	CAINNPGGGNYGYTF
TRBV7-6	many	TRBJ1-1	TRBD1	17	TGTGCCAGCAGCCAGCGGACAGGGGCGCTGATGAACACTGAAGCTTTCTTT	CASSQRTGALMNTEAFF
TRBV30	many	TRBJ2-2	-	14	TGTGCCTGGCAGAGAATCGTGGACACCGGGGAGCTGTTTTTT	CAWQRIVDTGELFF
TRBV18	few	TRBJ2-3	TRBD1	13	TGTGCCAGCTCACCTACAGGGGGAGATACGCAGTATTTT	CASSPTGGDTQYF
TRBV6-2/TRBV6-3	many	TRBJ2-1	TRBD2	16	TGTGCCAGCCTATTGAGGCCGACCTCTAGCGGGAGGGCGCTGTTCTTC	CASLLRPTSSGRALFF
TRBV20-1	-	TRBJ2-5	-	13	TGCAGTGCTAGAGTCCCGGGACATGAGACCCAGTACTTC	CSARVPGHETQYF
TRBV11-3	many	TRBJ2-7	-	13	TGTGCCAGCAGCTTAGGTGGCAACCACGAGCAGTACTTC	CASSLGGNHEQYF
TRBV27	many	TRBJ1-1	TRBD1	11	TGTGCCAGCAGGGGACAGGGGATAACTTTCTTT	CASRGQGITFF
TRBV5-1	few	TRBJ1-1	-	14	TGCGCCAGCAGCCCTGAGCGGCTGGCTACTGAAGCTTTCTTT	CASSPERLATEAFF
TRBV5-1	many	TRBJ2-7	-	14	TGCGCCAGCAGTTCGACAGGATCTTCCTACGAGCAGTACTTC	CASSSTGSSYEQYF
TRBV20-1	-	TRBJ2-5	-	14	TGCAGTGCTTTCATTCTACGGCATCAAGAGACCCAGTACTTC	CSAFILRHQETQYF
TRBV11-2	many	TRBJ2-7	TRBD2	16	TGTGCCAGCAGCGCCTGGACTAGCGGGAGCTCCTACGAGCAGTACTTC	CASSAWTSGSSYEQYF
TRBV20-1	few	TRBJ2-1	TRBD2	15	TGCAGTGCCTTCGGACTAGAAAGGTCCTACAATGAGCAGTTCTTC	CSAFGLERSYNEQFF
TRBV29-1	many	TRBJ1-2	-	10	TGCAGCGCTTACAGTGATGGCTACACCTTC	CSAYSDGYTF
TRBV7-8	few	TRBJ2-7	TRBD2	17	TGTGCCAGCAGCTTAGCGGGACTAGCGGGAAGATCCTACGAGCAGTACTTC	CASSLAGLAGRSYEQYF
TRBV12-3/TRBV12-4	medium-sized	TRBJ2-7	TRBD2	16	TGTGCCAGCAGTTTAGGCCCAGCGGGGGACTCCTACGAGCAGTACTTC	CASSLGPAGDSYEQYF
TRBV10-3	many	TRBJ2-3	-	15	TGTGCCATCAGTGAGGGGGCGGGAACTACAGATACGCAGTATTTT	CAISEGAGTTDTQYF
TRBV20-1	many	TRBJ2-3	-	14	TGCAGTGCTAGAGGACTAGGTACCACAGATACGCAGTATTTT	CSARGLGTTDTQYF
TRBV28	-	TRBJ1-2	-	14	TGTGCCAGCAGTTTTTCCCCACCTAACTATGGCTACACCTTC	CASSFSPPNYGYTF
TRBV11-2	many	TRBJ2-1	-	16	TGTGCCAGCAGCTTAGGGGCGCGGGAAGTTTACAATGAGCAGTTCTTC	CASSLGAREVYNEQFF
TRBV4-1	many	TRBJ1-1	-	15	TGCGCCAGCAGCCGGACAGATTTCATGAACACTGAAGCTTTCTTT	CASSRTDFMNTEAFF
TRBV27	many	TRBJ2-1	-	13	TGTGCCAGCAGCGTCCTTATTGGCGATGAGCAGTTCTTC	CASSVLIGDEQFF
TRBV2	-	TRBJ2-2	-	16	TGTGCCAGCAGTGAAAGTGGGGGCGCGCGGACCGGGGAGCTGTTTTTT	CASSESGGARTGELFF
TRBV11-2	many	TRBJ2-3	-	15	TGTGCCAGCAATCATCGGCAAGACAACACAGATACGCAGTATTTT	CASNHRQDNTDTQYF
TRBV5-5	many	TRBJ2-5	TRBD1	15	TGTGCCAGCAGTCCTCGGACAGGGGGTGTCGAGACCCAGTACTTC	CASSPRTGGVETQYF
TRBV29-1	few	TRBJ2-4	-	16	TGCAGCGTTGAAAGACACCTCTACCACACCAAAAACATTCAGTACTTC	CSVERHLYHTKNIQYF
TRBV4-2	many	TRBJ2-7	TRBD2	15	TGTGCCAGCAGCCCTCTCGCGGGGGGGCCTCCCGAGCAGTACTTC	CASSPLAGGPPEQYF
TRBV11-2	many	TRBJ2-1	TRBD1	16	TGTGCCAGCAGCATGGGACCCCGGGACAGGGGCAATGAGCAGTTCTTC	CASSMGPRDRGNEQFF
TRBV10-2	many	TRBJ2-5	-	15	TGCGCCAGCAGCAAGACAGGAATGACTGAAGAGACCCAGTACTTC	CASSKTGMTEETQYF
TRBV5-1	many	TRBJ1-5	-	15	TGCGCCAGCAGCTCTGATGGACAAGGCAATCAGCCCCAGCATTTT	CASSSDGQGNQPQHF
TRBV20-1	many	TRBJ2-7	TRBD2	14	TGCAGTGCTAGAGTAGGGACTACCGTGGGCGAGCAGTACTTC	CSARVGTTVGEQYF
TRBV6-1	many	TRBJ2-3	TRBD2	13	TGTGCCACCCAACCGGGGGGAACCGATACGCAGTATTTT	CATQPGGTDTQYF
TRBV6-1	-	TRBJ2-7	TRBD2	17	TGTGCCAGCAGAATGACTAATAGCGGGGGGGCCGCCTACGAGCAGTACTTC	CASRMTNSGGAAYEQYF
TRBV7-6	many	TRBJ2-3	-	14	TGTGCCAGCAGCGTCTCCCTCCAGGCGGGTACGCAGTATTTT	CASSVSLQAGTQYF
TRBV11-3	-	TRBJ2-3	TRBD2	14	TGTGCCAGCAGCCGAGGACTAGCCCCAGATACGCAGTATTTT	CASSRGLAPDTQYF
TRBV10-2	many	TRBJ2-7	-	13	TGCGCCAGCAGGGAGGGGAGCTCCTACGAGCAGTACTTC	CASREGSSYEQYF
TRBV20-1	many	TRBJ2-7	-	18	TGCAGTGCTAGAGATCCCAGGGGCGGTGGTGTTTGGGACTACGAGCAGTACTTC	CSARDPRGGGVWDYEQYF
TRBV4-2	-	TRBJ2-1	-	14	TGTGCCAGCAGCCAAGACGCGCCGTACAATGAGCAGTTCTTC	CASSQDAPYNEQFF
TRBV5-1	many	TRBJ2-6	-	14	TGCGCCAGCAGCTTTAGGGCTGGGGCCAACGTCCTGACTTTC	CASSFRAGANVLTF
TRBV4-2	many	TRBJ2-7	TRBD1	15	TGTGCCAGCAGCCCCTGGACAGGGGTTGGGGACGAGCAGTACTTC	CASSPWTGVGDEQYF
TRBV11-2	many	TRBJ2-4	-	14	TGTGCCAGCAGCCAAGGGACTCCGGCTAACATTCAGTACTTC	CASSQGTPANIQYF
TRBV12-3/TRBV12-4	-	TRBJ1-1	-	13	TGTGCCAGCAGTTTGGGCGGGAACACTGAAGCTTTCTTT	CASSLGGNTEAFF
TRBV2	many	TRBJ1-4	-	17	TGTGCCAGCAGTGAAAGTTACACGGGGACTTCCCTTGAAAAACTGTTTTTT	CASSESYTGTSLEKLFF
TRBV28	many	TRBJ2-7	TRBD1	14	TGTGCCAGCAGTTGGGACAGGGGCTCCTACGAGCAGTACTTC	CASSWDRGSYEQYF
TRBV18	many	TRBJ2-6	-	16	TGTGCCAGCTCACCACAGGGTGCGGCTGGGGCCAACGTCCTGACTTTC	CASSPQGAAGANVLTF
TRBV9	many	TRBJ2-3	-	14	TGTGCCAGCAGCGTAGAGGGGGACCCAGATACGCAGTATTTT	CASSVEGDPDTQYF
TRBV4-1	few	TRBJ2-1	-	11	TGCGCCAGCAGCGCCGGGACAGAGCAGTTCTTC	CASSAGTEQFF
TRBV11-1	many	TRBJ2-7	TRBD1	13	TGTGCCAGCAGCTTAGACAGGGGTGACGAGCAGTACTTC	CASSLDRGDEQYF
TRBV5-1	many	TRBJ2-3	TRBD1	14	TGCGCCAGCAGCTTTACAGGGGGGACAGATACGCAGTATTTT	CASSFTGGTDTQYF
TRBV29-1	few	TRBJ1-1	-	12	TGCAGCGTTGAAAGAGGGGACACTGAAGCTTTCTTT	CSVERGDTEAFF
TRBV6-5	many	TRBJ1-3	-	14	TGTGCCAGCAGTACGGCCGTATCTGGAAACACCATATATTTT	CASSTAVSGNTIYF
TRBV9	many	TRBJ2-1	-	14	TGTGCCAGCAGCGTGCAGTCGGGACTGGGTGAGCAGTTCTTC	CASSVQSGLGEQFF
TRBV11-2	-	TRBJ2-3	-	12	TGTGCCAGCAGGCTGGCCTTCGATACGCAGTATTTT	CASRLAFDTQYF